The 3 T cell receptor beta chains reported below all come from one sample, sequenced in a study of early T cells in non-severe SARS-CoV-2 infection. TCRdb itself ran the 5' RACE reads through MiXCR, one entry per CDR3 protein. Of tens of thousands of distinct CDR3 sequences listed, around a tenth are singletons. Source material: whole blood. These receptors all stem from an adult who was a healthcare worker with PCR-confirmed SARS-CoV-2 infection or an uninfected control (not recorded which).

The chain joins TRBV6-1 to TRBJ1-2; 8 bases are a match to TRBD1. Trimming at V came to 5 bases and at J to 0 bases, leaving 8 bases not matched to a gene. Germline CDR1 and CDR2: MNHNS and SASEGT. The CDR3 is 16 amino acids. CDR3 bases: TGTGCCAGCAGTAAGGACAGGGTCCCTACTAACTATGGCTACACCTTC. Translating gives CASSKDRVPTNYGYTF.

This clonotype has more than one count but fewer than ten. The chain has TRBV9 and TRBJ2-2; tentatively, D is TRBD1 (6 bases). Germline V lookup: CDR1 SGDLS, CDR2 YYNGEE. Trimming shortened V by 7 bases and J by 1 base, and 11 bases separated the two germline ends. The CDR3 is 14 residues long. CDR3 protein: CASGDRWNTGELFF. The CDR3 coding sequence is TGTGCCAGCGGTGACAGGTGGAACACCGGGGAGCTGTTTTTT.

This clonotype came up a few times. The gene calls are TRBV19 and TRBJ2-2; no reliable D call. Trimming cost V 5 bases and J 3 bases, with 13 bases left between them. Germline V gene sequence: CDR1 LNHDA, CDR2 SQIVND (reference sequence). The CDR3 runs 15 residues. The CDR3 loop is CASSLVGPDTGELFF. CDR3 DNA: TGTGCCAGTAGTCTAGTAGGGCCGGACACCGGGGAGCTGTTTTTT.